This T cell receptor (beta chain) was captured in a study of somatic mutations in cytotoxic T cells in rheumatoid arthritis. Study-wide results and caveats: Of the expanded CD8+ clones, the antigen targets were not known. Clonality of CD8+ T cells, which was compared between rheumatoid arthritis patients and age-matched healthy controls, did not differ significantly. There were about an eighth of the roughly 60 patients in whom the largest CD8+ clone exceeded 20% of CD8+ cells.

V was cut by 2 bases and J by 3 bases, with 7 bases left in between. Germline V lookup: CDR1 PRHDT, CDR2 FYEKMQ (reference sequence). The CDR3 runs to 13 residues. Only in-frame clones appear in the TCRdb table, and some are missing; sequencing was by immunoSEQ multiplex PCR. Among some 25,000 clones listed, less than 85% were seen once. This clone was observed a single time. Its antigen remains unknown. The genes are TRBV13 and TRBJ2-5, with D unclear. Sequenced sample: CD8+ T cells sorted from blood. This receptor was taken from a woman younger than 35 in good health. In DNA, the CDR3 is TGTGCCAGCAGCTTATCCAGTGAAGAGACCCAGTACTTC. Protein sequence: CASSLSSEETQYF. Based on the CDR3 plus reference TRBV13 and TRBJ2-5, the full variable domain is AAGVIQSPRHLIKEKRETATLKCYPIPRHDTVYWYQQGPGQDPQFLISFYEKMQSDKGSIPDRFSAQQFSDYHSELNMSSLELGDSALYFCASSLSSEETQYFGPGTRLLVL.